This T cell receptor (beta chain) is from a study of post-analysis software for immune sequencing data. Turning to the study itself: The disease courses spanned relapsing-remitting, secondary progressive and progressive-relapsing forms of multiple sclerosis.

Regarding the study as a whole: Patients used about 5 TRBV segments, including TRBV5-6, TRBV5-1 and TRBV20-1, more often than controls.

On this clonotype itself: The antigen is undetermined.

cDNA libraries for TCR beta contained unique molecular identifiers. Input of about 0.9 to 10 million T cells yielded 500,000 to 650,000 cDNA molecules. TCRdb itself ran the PCR reads through MiXCR, one entry per CDR3 protein. The sample lists about 770,000 distinct CDR3 sequences, about 43% occurring once. Germline-derived CDR1 and CDR2 are MDHEN and SYDVKM. Trimming pared 5 bases from V and 0 bases from J, leaving 14 bases between. CDR3 length: 15 amino acids. The sequenced sample was blood. J is TRBJ2-7 and V is TRBV28; tentatively, D is TRBD2 (5 bases). The sequence was collected from a girl aged 5-17 years with multiple sclerosis. CDR3 nucleotides: TGTGCCAGCAGTCAGCCCAGCGGAACCTCCTACGAGCAGTACTTC. It translates to CASSQPSGTSYEQYF.